The 5 T cell receptor beta chains below come from one sample, sequenced in a study of graft-versus-host responses after intestinal transplantation (TCRdb year 2021). The sample's time point label, decoded: cells obtained before transplantation from donor or recipient. Libraries were built with the immunoSEQ multiplex PCR assay. Sourced from immuneACCESS, this table was stored by TCRdb with only in-frame sequences that have V and J called. A share of the clones is absent; for the studies checked, an unresolved V gene accounts for under half, and the remainder has no known explanation. A total of tens of thousands of clones appear in this sample, around 90% of them only once. Approximately 1.3% of the sample is in the top ten clones. The antigens for these receptors are not known. The specimen was unstimulated CD8+ T cells sorted from spleen or lymph node cells, collected before intestinal transplant. Every receptor here comes from a human donor who received an intestinal transplant.

J is TRBJ1-2 and V is TRBV10-3, with D perhaps TRBD1 (6 bases). Germline CDR1 is ENHRY and CDR2 is SYGVKD. The CDR3 totals 10 residues. V was pared by 10 bases and J by 7 bases, with 10 bases between. The CDR3 protein is CASSQGGYTF. In DNA form, the CDR3 reads TGTGCCAGCTCACAGGGTGGCTACACCTTC.

Comments on this clone: Other nucleotide sequences from this sample produce the same CDR3. As DNA, the CDR3 is TGTGCCAGCAGCTTGATCGACGAGCAGTACTTC. This translates into CASSLIDEQYF. V gene TRBV5-6 combines with J gene TRBJ2-7; the D is unclear. The germline V gene has CDR1 SGHDT and CDR2 YYEEEE. Trimming took 1 base from V and 5 from J, leaving 4 bases between them. The CDR3 has 11 residues.

The V gene is TRBV19, the J gene TRBJ1-5; 8 bases align to TRBD1. Germline loops: CDR1 LNHDA, CDR2 SQIVND (reference sequence). V was clipped by 3 bases and J by 0 bases; unmatched bases: 7. There are 17 residues in the CDR3. CDR3 sequence reads: CASSMGDRPYSNQPQHF. CDR3 bases: TGTGCCAGTAGTATGGGGGACAGGCCCTATAGCAATCAGCCCCAGCATTTT.

V is TRBV5-1 and J is TRBJ2-1, with D maybe TRBD1 (6 bases). The CDR3 consists of 17 residues. Trimming shortened V by 3 bases and J by 5 bases, and 21 bases separated the two germline ends. The germline V gene encodes CDR1 SGHRS and CDR2 YFSETQ. Here the CDR3 reads CASSYYGQSAANNEQFF. In DNA form, the CDR3 reads TGCGCCAGCAGCTACTATGGACAGTCTGCGGCTAACAATGAGCAGTTCTTC.

This clone came up a few times. This rearrangement joins TRBV6-6 to TRBJ1-2, with D uncertain. The CDR3 totals 16 residues. Trimming pared 1 base from V and 6 bases from J, leaving 18 bases between. CDR1 is MNHNY, CDR2 SVGAGI, per germline (reference sequence). The CDR3 is CASSYLIPAAQDGYTF. The CDR3 DNA follows: TGTGCCAGCAGTTACTTAATCCCGGCAGCCCAGGATGGCTACACCTTC.